This T cell receptor (beta chain) was found in a study of shared clonotypes between healthy human individuals. Study context: The study used three CD4 naive, three CD4 memory, two CD8 naive and one CD8 memory plate per donor.

The authors loaded around 220 ng DNA, 28,000 or so T cell genomes, into sorted-subset replicate PCRs. Produced via immunoSEQ multiplex PCR; TCRdb's table is partial and in-frame only. This sample has approximately 2.5 million clones, with around nine tenths found just once. Germline V gives CDR1 SQVTM, CDR2 ANQGSEA. Trimming took off 3 bases at V and 6 bases at J, with 21 bases between the two ends. The CDR3 contains 16 residues. CD4+ cells were split into CD45RA+ naive and CD45RA-negative memory subsets. Whole-study results and caveats: The naive CD4 repertoires of a handful of donors were compared, and roughly 5% of clonotypes were shared.

Comment on this clone: Antigen unknown.

The chain combines TRBV29-1 with TRBJ2-1; TRBD2 might be the D (8 bases). The specimen was naive CD4+ T cells sorted from blood. The sample's subset: CD45RA+ positively selected. The TCR was taken from a man aged 18 to 30 in good health. The CDR3, as DNA: TGCAGCGTTGAGCCCCGGGAGGGGGCGCGGGGCAATGAGCAGTTCTTC. Translation gives CSVEPREGARGNEQFF.